These 4 T cell receptor beta chains were sequenced from one sample in a study of radiotherapy plus CTLA-4 blockade in lung cancer. Assay: immunoSEQ multiplex PCR; the TCRdb copy retains only in-frame clones and omits some. Seen here are roughly 42,000 clones, roughly 79% observed once, and the top ten hold 20% to 30%. This specimen consisted of peripheral blood, obtained from a patient treated with radiotherapy plus ipilimumab. These receptors came from a human donor with non-small cell lung cancer that progressed on radiotherapy plus ipilimumab.

V is TRBV2 and J is TRBJ1-2, with no clear D. Germline V gene sequence: CDR1 SNHLY, CDR2 FYNNEI. Trimming removed 8 bases from V and 4 bases from J, with 11 bases in between. CDR3 length: 12 residues. This CDR3 is CASHRIVYGYTF. CDR3 nucleotide sequence: TGTGCCAGCCACAGAATCGTCTATGGCTACACCTTC.

This clone occurred once. The chain employs TRBV15 and TRBJ2-2; D might be TRBD1 (6 bases). CDR3 size: 14 residues. Trimming removed 3 bases at V and 2 bases at J, with 7 bases between. CDR1 and CDR2 (germline): LNHNV, YYDKDF (reference sequence). Written as DNA, the CDR3 is TGTGCCACCAGCAGCGGGACAAACACCGGGGAGCTGTTTTTT. Its translation: CATSSGTNTGELFF. The variable domain in full, completed from reference TRBV15 and TRBJ2-2, reads DAMVIQNPRYQVTQFGKPVTLSCSQTLNHNVMYWYQQKSSQAPKLLFHYYDKDFNNEADTPDNFQSRRPNTSFCFLDIRSPGLGDTAMYLCATSSGTNTGELFFGEGSRLTVL.

This chain uses TRBV27 with TRBJ2-7, with 9 bases aligning to TRBD1. The V segment lost 0 bases and the J segment 4 bases; nucleotides outside the gene matches: 10. This CDR3 has 17 amino acids. Germline assignment: CDR1 MNHEY and CDR2 SMNVEV (reference sequence). This CDR3 is CASSLSIPTGGAYEQYF. In DNA, the CDR3 is TGTGCCAGCAGTTTATCGATACCTACAGGGGGCGCTTACGAGCAGTACTTC.

The chain carries TRBV9 and TRBJ1-3; D not resolved. CDR1 and CDR2 from the germline V gene are SGDLS and YYNGEE. The CDR3 is 14 amino acids. Trimming took off 4 bases at V and 3 bases at J, with 11 bases between the two ends. DNA for the CDR3: TGTGCCAGCAGCTCCCGGGAGGGTGGAAACACCATATATTTT. Amino acids: CASSSREGGNTIYF.